These T cell receptor beta chains were read from a single sample in a study of siplizumab effects on memory and regulatory T cells. Clones were read by immunoSEQ multiplex PCR, and TCRdb kept only the in-frame ones, dropping some. This table holds about 60,000 clones, around 78% found once. The sequencing sample was made of memory CD4+ T cells sorted from blood. Receptor source: a human donor in good health. Each CDR3 is given with its conserved first and last residue. The order of the fields is CDR3 protein, CDR3 DNA, clone size, D gene, J gene, V gene. D genes are given only for firm matches. Some rows have no size entry. The others give once, few or many, or a class for an expanded clone.

CDR3aa: CAWSVGPRAFF
CDR3nt: TGTGCCTGGAGTGTAGGACCTCGGGCTTTCTTT
abundance: NA
d_gene: NA
j_gene: TRBJ1-1
v_gene: TRBV30

CDR3aa: CASSLRRIGSYEQYF
CDR3nt: TGTGCCAGCAGCTTGCGGAGAATTGGGTCCTACGAGCAGTACTTC
abundance: once
d_gene: NA
j_gene: TRBJ2-7
v_gene: TRBV7-9

CDR3aa: CASSSIRHYGYTF
CDR3nt: TGTGCCAGCAGCTCAATCCGTCACTATGGCTACACCTTC
abundance: NA
d_gene: NA
j_gene: TRBJ1-2
v_gene: TRBV7-2

CDR3aa: CASSLNPPGSGSEAFF
CDR3nt: TGTGCCAGCAGCTTAAATCCGCCAGGTTCGGGGTCTGAAGCTTTCTTT
abundance: NA
d_gene: NA
j_gene: TRBJ1-1
v_gene: TRBV11-2

CDR3aa: CASSLEVTPYEQYF
CDR3nt: TGTGCCAGCAGCTTAGAGGTGACTCCCTACGAGCAGTACTTC
abundance: NA
d_gene: NA
j_gene: TRBJ2-7
v_gene: TRBV11-2

CDR3aa: CASSLGPGSGRAGYNEQFF
CDR3nt: TGTGCCAGCAGCTTAGGGCCCGGTAGCGGGAGGGCCGGGTACAATGAGCAGTTCTTC
abundance: NA
d_gene: TRBD2
j_gene: TRBJ2-1
v_gene: TRBV7-9

CDR3aa: CASSPRRSLQGGSGELFF
CDR3nt: TGTGCCAGCAGCCCGAGGCGGTCCCTCCAGGGGGGTAGCGGGGAGCTGTTTTTT
abundance: NA
d_gene: NA
j_gene: TRBJ2-2
v_gene: TRBV7-9

CDR3aa: CASSWKGGETQYF
CDR3nt: TGTGCCAGCAGTTGGAAGGGGGGGGAGACCCAGTACTTC
abundance: NA
d_gene: NA
j_gene: TRBJ2-5
v_gene: TRBV6-6

CDR3aa: CASSLAPGELFF
CDR3nt: TGTGCCAGTAGTCTGGCTCCCGGGGAGCTGTTTTTT
abundance: NA
d_gene: NA
j_gene: TRBJ2-2
v_gene: TRBV19

CDR3aa: CASSLRDGNSYEQYF
CDR3nt: TGTGCTAGCAGCTTAAGGGACGGGAATTCCTACGAGCAGTACTTC
abundance: NA
d_gene: NA
j_gene: TRBJ2-7
v_gene: TRBV7-7

CDR3aa: CASSKWDSSYEQYF
CDR3nt: TGTGCCAGTTCGAAGTGGGACAGCTCCTACGAGCAGTACTTC
abundance: NA
d_gene: TRBD1
j_gene: TRBJ2-7
v_gene: TRBV27

CDR3aa: CASSQHVAGEKNIQYF
CDR3nt: TGTGCCAGCAGCCAGCACGTAGCGGGGGAGAAAAACATTCAGTACTTC
abundance: NA
d_gene: TRBD2
j_gene: TRBJ2-4
v_gene: TRBV4-2

CDR3aa: CASSQARDYSEAFF
CDR3nt: TGCGCCAGCAGCCAAGCCAGGGATTATTCTGAAGCTTTCTTT
abundance: NA
d_gene: NA
j_gene: TRBJ1-1
v_gene: TRBV4-1

CDR3aa: CASTGRVKETQYF
CDR3nt: TGTGCCAGCACGGGCAGGGTGAAAGAGACCCAGTACTTC
abundance: few
d_gene: NA
j_gene: TRBJ2-5
v_gene: TRBV2

CDR3aa: CASSYTGELFF
CDR3nt: TGTGCCAGCAGCTACACCGGGGAGCTGTTTTTT
abundance: NA
d_gene: NA
j_gene: TRBJ2-2
v_gene: TRBV9

CDR3aa: CASSLVLGTDTGELFF
CDR3nt: TGCGCCAGCAGCTTGGTTCTGGGAACTGACACCGGGGAGCTGTTTTTT
abundance: NA
d_gene: NA
j_gene: TRBJ2-2
v_gene: TRBV5-1

CDR3aa: CASSIGGAFDYGYTF
CDR3nt: TGTGCCAGTAGTATAGGGGGCGCGTTTGACTATGGCTACACCTTC
abundance: NA
d_gene: NA
j_gene: TRBJ1-2
v_gene: TRBV19

CDR3aa: CASRTQYNQPQHF
CDR3nt: TGTGCCAGTAGGACCCAATACAATCAGCCCCAGCATTTT
abundance: NA
d_gene: NA
j_gene: TRBJ1-5
v_gene: TRBV19

CDR3aa: CASSQDIGTGYYGYTF
CDR3nt: TGCGCCAGCAGCCAAGATATAGGGACAGGGTACTATGGCTACACCTTC
abundance: NA
d_gene: TRBD1
j_gene: TRBJ1-2
v_gene: TRBV4-1

CDR3aa: CSIRGQTTDTQYF
CDR3nt: TGCAGCATCCGAGGACAGACCACAGATACGCAGTATTTT
abundance: NA
d_gene: NA
j_gene: TRBJ2-3
v_gene: TRBV29-1

CDR3aa: CASSQSQGFGEQFF
CDR3nt: TGCGCCAGCAGCCAAAGCCAGGGTTTTGGCGAGCAGTTCTTC
abundance: NA
d_gene: NA
j_gene: TRBJ2-1
v_gene: TRBV5-1

CDR3aa: CASSVQTGSYEQYF
CDR3nt: TGTGCCAGCAGCGTTCAGACAGGGAGCTACGAGCAGTACTTC
abundance: NA
d_gene: TRBD1
j_gene: TRBJ2-7
v_gene: TRBV9

CDR3aa: CASSDPGLNTEAFF
CDR3nt: TGTGCCAGCAGTGACCCCGGGTTGAACACTGAAGCTTTCTTT
abundance: NA
d_gene: NA
j_gene: TRBJ1-1
v_gene: TRBV6-5

CDR3aa: CASSPGTTRGGPQHF
CDR3nt: TGTGCCAGCAGCCCCGGGACAACTCGGGGTGGGCCCCAGCATTTT
abundance: NA
d_gene: NA
j_gene: TRBJ1-5
v_gene: TRBV5-5

CDR3aa: CASSLAGNTIYF
CDR3nt: TGTGCCAGCAGCTTAGCGGGAAACACCATATATTTT
abundance: few
d_gene: NA
j_gene: TRBJ1-3
v_gene: TRBV7-2

CDR3aa: CASSVHPNTEAFF
CDR3nt: TGTGCCAGCAGCGTACATCCGAACACTGAAGCTTTCTTT
abundance: NA
d_gene: NA
j_gene: TRBJ1-1
v_gene: TRBV9

CDR3aa: CASSLEIGEQFF
CDR3nt: TGTGCCAGCAGCCTTGAGATAGGGGAGCAGTTCTTC
abundance: NA
d_gene: NA
j_gene: TRBJ2-1
v_gene: TRBV9

CDR3aa: CASSTELWNTEAFF
CDR3nt: TGTGCCAGCAGTACTGAATTGTGGAACACTGAAGCTTTCTTT
abundance: NA
d_gene: NA
j_gene: TRBJ1-1
v_gene: TRBV6-4

CDR3aa: CASSLGGAAGELFF
CDR3nt: TGTGCCAGCAGCTTAGGGGGGGCTGCCGGGGAGCTGTTTTTT
abundance: NA
d_gene: NA
j_gene: TRBJ2-2
v_gene: TRBV11-3

CDR3aa: CASSQAEVGTGGQPQHF
CDR3nt: TGCGCCAGCAGCCAAGCGGAGGTTGGGACAGGGGGACAGCCCCAGCATTTT
abundance: NA
d_gene: TRBD1
j_gene: TRBJ1-5
v_gene: TRBV4-1

CDR3aa: CASSYSGGGSGNTIYF
CDR3nt: TGTGCCAGCAGTTACTCGGGCGGAGGCTCTGGAAACACCATATATTTT
abundance: NA
d_gene: NA
j_gene: TRBJ1-3
v_gene: TRBV6-5

CDR3aa: CSAKEGGQRTGELFF
CDR3nt: TGCAGCGCAAAGGAGGGGGGACAAAGGACCGGGGAGCTGTTTTTT
abundance: few
d_gene: NA
j_gene: TRBJ2-2
v_gene: TRBV29-1

CDR3aa: CASSEPGQRAGANVLTF
CDR3nt: TGTGCCAGCAGTGAACCGGGACAGAGAGCTGGGGCCAACGTCCTGACTTTC
abundance: NA
d_gene: NA
j_gene: TRBJ2-6
v_gene: TRBV21-1

CDR3aa: CASSFSTGTDTIYF
CDR3nt: TGTGCCAGCAGCTTTTCGACAGGAACGGACACCATATATTTT
abundance: NA
d_gene: NA
j_gene: TRBJ1-3
v_gene: TRBV7-2

CDR3aa: CASSLEGSSGNTIYF
CDR3nt: TGTGCCAGCAGCTTGGAAGGGAGCTCTGGAAACACCATATATTTT
abundance: NA
d_gene: NA
j_gene: TRBJ1-3
v_gene: TRBV5-5

CDR3aa: CATSSAGGSYNEQFF
CDR3nt: TGTGCCACCAGCAGCGCAGGGGGTTCCTACAATGAGCAGTTCTTC
abundance: NA
d_gene: TRBD1
j_gene: TRBJ2-1
v_gene: TRBV15

CDR3aa: CASSAHTGVEQYF
CDR3nt: TGTGCCAGCAGCGCCCACACAGGGGTCGAGCAGTACTTC
abundance: NA
d_gene: TRBD1
j_gene: TRBJ2-7
v_gene: TRBV9

CDR3aa: CASSPRGGQETQYF
CDR3nt: TGTGCCAGCTCACCCCGCGGGGGGCAAGAGACCCAGTACTTC
abundance: once
d_gene: TRBD2
j_gene: TRBJ2-5
v_gene: TRBV18

CDR3aa: CASSQGTGTGTIYF
CDR3nt: TGTGCCAGCAGTCAGGGGACAGGGACCGGCACCATATATTTT
abundance: NA
d_gene: TRBD1
j_gene: TRBJ1-3
v_gene: TRBV7-9

CDR3aa: CATSRDPGGFGYNEQFF
CDR3nt: TGTGCCACCAGCAGGGACCCCGGAGGGTTCGGTTACAATGAGCAGTTCTTC
abundance: NA
d_gene: NA
j_gene: TRBJ2-1
v_gene: TRBV15

CDR3aa: CASRGGTTYNYGYTF
CDR3nt: TGTGCCAGCCGAGGGGGCACAACCTATAACTATGGCTACACCTTC
abundance: NA
d_gene: TRBD1
j_gene: TRBJ1-2
v_gene: TRBV6-6

CDR3aa: CASSLDGYTEAFF
CDR3nt: TGCGCCAGCAGCCTCGACGGGTACACTGAAGCTTTCTTT
abundance: once
d_gene: NA
j_gene: TRBJ1-1
v_gene: TRBV5-1

CDR3aa: CASMLLTGPYEQYF
CDR3nt: TGTGCCAGCATGTTACTGACAGGGCCCTACGAGCAGTACTTC
abundance: NA
d_gene: TRBD1
j_gene: TRBJ2-7
v_gene: TRBV6-5

CDR3aa: CASSLSGGETQYF
CDR3nt: TGCGCCAGCAGCTTGAGCGGGGGGGAGACCCAGTACTTC
abundance: NA
d_gene: TRBD2
j_gene: TRBJ2-5
v_gene: TRBV5-1